The subject of this entry is one TCR beta chain. This record belongs to a study of shared clonotypes between healthy human individuals. The CDR3 spans 13 residues. With 4 bases removed from V and 7 bases from J, the gap between germline ends came to 13 bases. Per germline, CDR1 MNHEY and CDR2 SMNVEV (reference sequence). Investigators spread the genomic DNA of each subset evenly over several immunoSEQ plates. Assay used: immunoSEQ multiplex PCR; TCRdb lists only in-frame clones, some missing. The table lists approximately 710,000 clones, about 90% of them singletons. The sample consisted of memory CD8+ T cells from PBMCs. The subset denotes: CD45RO+ cells pooled with CCR7-negative TemRA cells. This clonotype was obtained from a man between 18 and 29 years old in good health. Some clones in this sample may be carry-over from other donors' samples. This chain connects TRBV27 to TRBJ1-2, with TRBD1 as a possible D gene (5 bases). This chain's CDR3 is CASSSGTGLGYTF. The CDR3 coding sequence is TGTGCCAGCAGTTCCGGGACCGGGCTTGGCTACACCTTC.